This section outlines one T cell receptor (beta chain) sequence together with its context. This record comes from a study of blood T cell repertoires in COVID-19. Study-wide background: Acute and convalescent COVID-19 samples came from the United States, Italy and Spain.

The CDR3 loop spans 16 amino acids. The germline CDR1 and CDR2 sequences are SGHAT and FQNNGV. The trim removed 5 bases at V and 6 bases at J, leaving 11 bases unmatched. The authors' processing: Amplification of reference gene primers provided the estimated nucleated cell counts. Clones were read by immunoSEQ multiplex PCR, and TCRdb kept only the in-frame ones, dropping some. D and trimming come from the DNA, and the V and J calls and clone size come from that table. The table shows more than 300,000 clones, with roughly 89% occurring only once. The sample taken for sequencing was peripheral blood. The genes are TRBV11-2 and TRBJ1-4; TRBD1 matches 8 bases. The source is a woman aged 18 to 35 who had recovered from COVID-19. The CDR3 region has the DNA TGTGCCAGCAGCCTACAGCAGGGGGCCCGTTATGAAAAACTGTTTTTT. It specifies CASSLQQGARYEKLFF. Variable domain in full (rest from reference TRBV11-2 and TRBJ1-4): EAGVAQSPRYKIIEKRQSVAFWCNPISGHATLYWYQQILGQGPKLLIQFQNNGVVDDSQLPKDRFSAERLKGVDSTLKIQPAKLEDSAVYLCASSLQQGARYEKLFFGSGTQLSVL.